A selection of T cell receptor beta chains follows, all from one sample in a study of CD8 T cells in ankylosing spondylitis. TCRdb processed the 5' RACE reads anew with MiXCR; each CDR3 protein has one entry. The sample includes around 770,000 distinct CDR3 sequences, roughly 19% of them seen just once. Sequences were obtained from blood, either unsorted or a sorted T cell fraction (not recorded which). These receptors were taken from a male donor with ankylosing spondylitis. CDR3s include the opening cysteine and the closing phenylalanine or tryptophan. The order of the fields is D gene, CDR3 length, J gene, clone size, V gene, CDR3 protein, CDR3 DNA. D genes are given only for firm matches. The listing skips clone size in some rows; elsewhere it reads once, few, many or a size class.

TRBD1 15 TRBJ1-2 NA TRBV29-1 CSIGGTGPLGYGYTF TGCAGCATCGGTGGGACAGGGCCATTGGGCTATGGCTACACCTTC
NA 13 TRBJ2-4 NA TRBV11-2 CASSQWGTDIQYF TGTGCCAGCAGCCAGTGGGGGACGGACATTCAGTACTTC
NA 16 TRBJ1-2 NA TRBV28 CASSSSLRQASYGYTF TGTGCCAGCAGTTCCTCCCTCAGACAGGCAAGCTATGGCTACACCTTC
NA 15 TRBJ2-2 few TRBV20-1 CSADRTVSNTGELFF TGCAGTGCTGACAGGACAGTAAGCAACACCGGGGAGCTGTTTTTT
NA 16 TRBJ2-3 few TRBV5-4 CASSNEGVVDTDTQYF TGTGCCAGCAGCAACGAGGGAGTAGTCGACACAGATACGCAGTATTTT
NA 15 TRBJ1-3 NA TRBV3-1 CASRPGGGSGNTIYF TGTGCCAGCAGGCCCGGGGGGGGATCTGGAAACACCATATATTTT
NA 12 TRBJ2-4 few TRBV20-1 CRSQGSKNIQYF TGCAGATCACAGGGATCCAAAAACATTCAGTACTTC
NA 15 TRBJ2-2 few TRBV7-2 CASSGGGTTTGELFF TGTGCCAGCAGTGGAGGGGGGACTACCACCGGGGAGCTGTTTTTT
NA 13 TRBJ1-4 NA TRBV12-3/TRBV12-4 CASSLIERGKLFF TGTGCCAGCAGTTTAATCGAACGCGGAAAACTGTTTTTT
NA 14 TRBJ1-1 many TRBV5-1 CASSLPRDTTEAFF TGCGCCAGCAGCTTGCCTCGGGACACCACTGAAGCTTTCTTT
NA 14 TRBJ2-7 NA TRBV7-2 CASSHATGMAEQYF TGTGCCAGCAGCCATGCGACGGGGATGGCCGAGCAGTACTTC
TRBD1 16 TRBJ1-1 NA TRBV9 CASSSIRQGPNTEAFF TGTGCCAGCAGCAGCATTAGACAGGGGCCGAACACTGAAGCTTTCTTT
NA 16 TRBJ2-1 NA TRBV20-1 CSAQRYGQISYNEQFF TGCAGTGCCCAGAGATATGGACAGATTTCGTACAATGAGCAGTTCTTC
TRBD1 16 TRBJ1-2 NA TRBV7-9 CASSSSGTGVNYGYTF TGTGCCAGCAGCTCAAGCGGGACAGGGGTTAACTATGGCTACACCTTC
TRBD1 17 TRBJ1-1 NA TRBV19 CASSIVGQGAWNTEAFF TGTGCCAGTAGTATAGTGGGACAGGGGGCCTGGAACACTGAAGCTTTCTTT
NA 14 TRBJ2-7 few TRBV19 CASSIGHPQYEQYF TGTGCCAGTAGTATAGGACACCCTCAGTACGAGCAGTACTTC
NA 14 TRBJ1-1 many TRBV12-3/TRBV12-4 CASSLESISTEAFF TGTGCCAGCAGTTTGGAGTCCATTAGCACTGAAGCTTTCTTT
TRBD1 14 TRBJ2-1 NA TRBV20-1 CSARGDRYYNEQFF TGCAGTGCTAGAGGGGACAGGTACTACAATGAGCAGTTCTTC
TRBD1 15 TRBJ2-1 NA TRBV6-2/TRBV6-3 CASRETGRRLGEQFF TGTGCCAGCAGGGAGACAGGGCGGCGATTAGGTGAGCAGTTCTTC
TRBD2 16 TRBJ2-7 NA TRBV12-3/TRBV12-4 CASSSSSSGRGLEQYF TGTGCCAGCAGCTCCTCAAGTAGCGGGAGGGGGCTCGAGCAGTACTTC
TRBD1 16 TRBJ1-1 few TRBV5-6 CASSLGGQGGRTEAFF TGTGCCAGCAGCTTGGGGGGACAGGGGGGAAGGACTGAAGCTTTCTTT
TRBD2 22 TRBJ2-4 NA TRBV6-2/TRBV6-3 CASSHIRGSGLARRVAKNIQYF TGTGCCAGCAGCCACATACGGGGATCGGGACTAGCGAGGCGAGTAGCCAAAAACATTCAGTACTTC
TRBD2 13 TRBJ2-3 NA TRBV2 CASNGRGANTQYF TGTGCCAGCAATGGGCGGGGGGCAAATACGCAGTATTTT
NA 15 TRBJ1-5 NA TRBV20-1 CSARGSQGWEQPQHF TGCAGTGCTAGAGGCAGCCAGGGGTGGGAGCAGCCCCAGCATTTT
TRBD2 18 TRBJ2-2 NA TRBV7-6 CASSIRLAGGPNTGELFF TGTGCCAGCAGCATCCGACTAGCGGGAGGGCCTAACACCGGGGAGCTGTTTTTT
TRBD2 15 TRBJ2-4 many TRBV15 CATSSEAGEVSIQYF TGTGCCACCAGCAGTGAGGCGGGAGAGGTGTCCATTCAGTACTTC
NA 14 TRBJ2-1 NA TRBV5-1 CASSLAGEYNEQFF TGCGCCAGCAGCTTGGCCGGCGAGTACAATGAGCAGTTCTTC